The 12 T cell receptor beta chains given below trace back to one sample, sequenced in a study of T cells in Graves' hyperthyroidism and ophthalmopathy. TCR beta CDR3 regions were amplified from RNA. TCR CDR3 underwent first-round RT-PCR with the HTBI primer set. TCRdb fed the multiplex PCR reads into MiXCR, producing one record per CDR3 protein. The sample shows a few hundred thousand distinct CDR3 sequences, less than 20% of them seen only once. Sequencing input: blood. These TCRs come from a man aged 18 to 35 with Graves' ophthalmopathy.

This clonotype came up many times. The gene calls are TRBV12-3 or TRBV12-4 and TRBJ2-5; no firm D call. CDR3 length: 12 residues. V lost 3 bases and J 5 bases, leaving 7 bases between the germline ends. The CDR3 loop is CASSFGWETQYF. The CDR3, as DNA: TGTGCCAGCAGTTTTGGCTGGGAGACCCAGTACTTC.

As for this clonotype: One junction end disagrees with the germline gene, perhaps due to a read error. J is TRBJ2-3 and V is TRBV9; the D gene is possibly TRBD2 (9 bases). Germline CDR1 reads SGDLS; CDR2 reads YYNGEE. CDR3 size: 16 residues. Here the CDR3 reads CASSDLRAGGTGTQYF. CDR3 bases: TGTGCCAGCAGCGACCTTCGGGCGGGGGGGACAGGTACGCAGTATTTT.

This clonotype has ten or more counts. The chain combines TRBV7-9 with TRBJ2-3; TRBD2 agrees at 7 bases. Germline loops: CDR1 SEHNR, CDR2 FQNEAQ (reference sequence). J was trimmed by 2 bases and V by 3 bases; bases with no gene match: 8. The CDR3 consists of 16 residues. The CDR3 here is CASSLTSPSNTDTQYF. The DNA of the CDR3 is TGTGCCAGCAGCTTGACTAGCCCGTCTAACACAGATACGCAGTATTTT.

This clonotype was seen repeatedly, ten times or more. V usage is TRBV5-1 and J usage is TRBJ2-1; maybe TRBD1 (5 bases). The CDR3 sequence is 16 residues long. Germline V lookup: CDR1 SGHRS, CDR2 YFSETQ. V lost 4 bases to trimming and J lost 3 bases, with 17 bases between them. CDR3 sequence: CASSPGRQSGYNEQFF. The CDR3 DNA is TGCGCCAGCAGCCCCGGAAGACAGTCAGGCTACAATGAGCAGTTCTTC.

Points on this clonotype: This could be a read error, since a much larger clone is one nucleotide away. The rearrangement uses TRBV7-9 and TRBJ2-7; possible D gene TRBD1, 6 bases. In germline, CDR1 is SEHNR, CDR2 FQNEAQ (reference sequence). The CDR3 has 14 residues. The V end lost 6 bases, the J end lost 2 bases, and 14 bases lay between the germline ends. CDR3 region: CASSIQGSPYEQYF. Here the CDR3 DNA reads TGTGCCAGCAGTATCCAGGGGAGCCCCTACGAGCAGTACTTC.

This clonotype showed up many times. In nucleotides, the CDR3 is TGTGCCAGTCGGACCCGGGACAGGGGACCGGCCGGGGAGCTGTTTTTT. Translating gives CASRTRDRGPAGELFF. This rearrangement joins TRBV12-3 or TRBV12-4 to TRBJ2-2, with 10 bases fitting TRBD1. This CDR3 has 16 residues. V gave up 9 bases and J gave up 6 bases; unmatched junction bases: 13.

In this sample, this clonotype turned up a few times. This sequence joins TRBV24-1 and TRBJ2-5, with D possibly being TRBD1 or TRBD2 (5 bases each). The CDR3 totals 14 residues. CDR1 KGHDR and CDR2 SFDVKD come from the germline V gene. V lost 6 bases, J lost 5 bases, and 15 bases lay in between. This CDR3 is CATSPGPQQETQYF. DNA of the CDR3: TGTGCCACCAGTCCGGGACCTCAACAGGAGACCCAGTACTTC.

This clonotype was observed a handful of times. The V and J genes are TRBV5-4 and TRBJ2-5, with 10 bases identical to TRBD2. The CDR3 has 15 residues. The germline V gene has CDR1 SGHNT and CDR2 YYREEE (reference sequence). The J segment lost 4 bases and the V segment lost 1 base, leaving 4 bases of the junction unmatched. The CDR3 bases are TGTGCCAGCAGCTTGTCAGCGGGGGGGCCAGAGACCCAGTACTTC. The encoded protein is CASSLSAGGPETQYF.

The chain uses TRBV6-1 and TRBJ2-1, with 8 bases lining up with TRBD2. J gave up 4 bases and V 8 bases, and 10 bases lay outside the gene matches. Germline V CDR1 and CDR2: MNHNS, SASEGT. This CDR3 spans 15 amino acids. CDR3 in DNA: TGTGCCAGCCAATCGGGAGGGGCTACGTACAATGAGCAGTTCTTC. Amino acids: CASQSGGATYNEQFF.

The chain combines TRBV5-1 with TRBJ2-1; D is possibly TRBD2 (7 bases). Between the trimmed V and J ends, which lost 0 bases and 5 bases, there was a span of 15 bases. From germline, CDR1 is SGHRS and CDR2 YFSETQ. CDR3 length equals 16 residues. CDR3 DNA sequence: TGCGCCAGCAGCTTGGGTACGGGGGGCGCACACAATGAGCAGTTCTTC. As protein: CASSLGTGGAHNEQFF.

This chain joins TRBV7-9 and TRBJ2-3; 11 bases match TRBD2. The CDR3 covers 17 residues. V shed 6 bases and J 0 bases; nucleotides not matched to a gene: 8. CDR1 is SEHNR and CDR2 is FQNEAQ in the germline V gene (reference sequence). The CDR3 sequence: CASSRDSSGGSTDTQYF. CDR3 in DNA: TGTGCCAGCAGTCGGGACTCTAGCGGGGGGAGCACAGATACGCAGTATTTT.

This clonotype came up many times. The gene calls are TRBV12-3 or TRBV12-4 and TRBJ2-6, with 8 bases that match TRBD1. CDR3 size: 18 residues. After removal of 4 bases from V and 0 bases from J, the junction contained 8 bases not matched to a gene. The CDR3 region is CASSSDRGTFSGANVLTF. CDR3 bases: TGTGCCAGCAGTTCCGACAGGGGTACTTTCTCTGGGGCCAACGTCCTGACTTTC.